The clone carrying this T cell receptor beta chain was counted only a few times. The sample is drawn from a study of response to subunit inactivated influenza vaccine. MiXCR, run by TCRdb on the RT-PCR reads, gives a single entry per CDR3 protein. The data contain approximately 500,000 distinct CDR3 sequences, about an eighth of them seen just once; the ten biggest clones take up 13%. CDR3 length: 17 residues. V was pared by 4 bases and J by 4 bases, with 20 bases between. The V gene's germline CDR1 is ENHRY and CDR2 SYGVKD. V gene TRBV10-3 combines with J gene TRBJ2-1, with D tentatively TRBD1 (5 bases). The sequence came from a man aged 45-60 years who received an inactivated influenza vaccine. The sample in question was PBMCs from blood, obtained more than 35 days after vaccination. DNA for the CDR3: TGTGCCATCAGTGTTCAGGAGACAGTCCTACGGTACAATGAGCAGTTCTTC. It translates to CAISVQETVLRYNEQFF.